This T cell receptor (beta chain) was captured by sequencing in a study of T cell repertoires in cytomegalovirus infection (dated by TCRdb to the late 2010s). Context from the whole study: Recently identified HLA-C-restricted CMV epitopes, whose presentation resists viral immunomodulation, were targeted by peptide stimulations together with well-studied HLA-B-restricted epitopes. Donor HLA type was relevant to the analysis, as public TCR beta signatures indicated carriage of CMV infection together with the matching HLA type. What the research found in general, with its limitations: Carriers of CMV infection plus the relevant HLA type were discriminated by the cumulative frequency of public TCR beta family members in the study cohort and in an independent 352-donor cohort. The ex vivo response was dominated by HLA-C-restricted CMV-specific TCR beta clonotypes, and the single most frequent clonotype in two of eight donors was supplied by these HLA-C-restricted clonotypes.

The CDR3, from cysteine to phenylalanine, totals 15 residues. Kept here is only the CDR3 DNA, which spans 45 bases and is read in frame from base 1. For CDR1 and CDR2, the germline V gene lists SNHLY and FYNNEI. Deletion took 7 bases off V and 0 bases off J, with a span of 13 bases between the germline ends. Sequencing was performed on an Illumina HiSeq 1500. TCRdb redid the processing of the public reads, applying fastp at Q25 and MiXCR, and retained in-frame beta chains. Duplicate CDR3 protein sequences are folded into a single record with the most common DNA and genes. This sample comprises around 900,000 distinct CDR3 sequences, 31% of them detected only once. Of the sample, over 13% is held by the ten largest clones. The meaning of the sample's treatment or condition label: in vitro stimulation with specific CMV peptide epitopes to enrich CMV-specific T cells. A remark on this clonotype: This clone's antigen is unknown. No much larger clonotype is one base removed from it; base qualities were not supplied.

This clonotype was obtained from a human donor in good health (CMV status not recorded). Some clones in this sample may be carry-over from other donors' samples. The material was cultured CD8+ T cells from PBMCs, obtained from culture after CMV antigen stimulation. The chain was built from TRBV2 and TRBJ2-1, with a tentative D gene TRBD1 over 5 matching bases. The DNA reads TGTGCCAGCAAAAAGGGGCTGAGCTCCTACAATGAGCAGTTCTTC. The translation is CASKKGLSSYNEQFF.